The clone carrying this TCR beta chain appeared a few times. The antigen remains undetermined. The CDR3 has 15 residues. Germline V gene sequence: CDR1 MNHGY, CDR2 SAAAGT. J lost 5 bases, V lost 0 bases, and 6 bases had no gene match. The sample comes from a study of T cells in localized non-small cell lung cancer. Findings and caveats of the study: Uninvolved neighboring lung showed the greatest T cell clonality, exceeding tumor. Investigators sequenced only a single tumor region, leaving heterogeneity possible. Researchers found a median approximately 55 of the top 100 tumor clones in adjacent lung. Elevated blood T cell density was associated with longer overall survival.

Generated by immunoSEQ multiplex PCR, the TCRdb table keeps only in-frame clones and is missing some. The sample lists approximately 1,500 clones; 20% to 25% were seen once. The rearrangement uses TRBV6-8 and TRBJ2-5, with 7 bases aligning to TRBD1. The sequence was obtained from a female donor over 55 with stage II lung adenocarcinoma. The sample in question was lung tumor tissue, obtained before any cancer treatment. CDR3 in amino acids: CASSYSGQVMETQYF. CDR3 DNA: TGTGCCAGCAGTTACTCCGGACAGGTCATGGAGACCCAGTACTTC.